The rows below give T cell receptor beta chains drawn from one sample of a study of T cell changes during pregnancy in multiple sclerosis. Libraries were prepared by immunoSEQ multiplex PCR; TCRdb keeps only in-frame clonotypes and omits some of them. The sample shows 69,000 or so clones, 80% to 95% of them seen only once. The sample consisted of peripheral blood, taken before pregnancy. The receptors were gathered from a female donor with multiple sclerosis, enrolled in a pregnancy study. CDR3s include the opening cysteine and the closing phenylalanine or tryptophan. Fields, in order: V gene, CDR3 protein.

V: TRBV7-3
CDR3: CASSLRLAGNNEQFF

V: TRBV28
CDR3: CASILSGQGADTQYF

V: TRBV4-1
CDR3: CASSQRISGRLIAGNEQFF

V: TRBV6-5
CDR3: CASSFGGQGADTQYF

V: TRBV18
CDR3: CASSPPSGTLQGNTIYF

V: TRBV7-9
CDR3: CASSLAGGVEQYF

V: TRBV5-1
CDR3: CASSFTGTEIYEQYF

V: TRBV11-2
CDR3: CASRFTSGSYEQYF

V: TRBV14
CDR3: CASSQVPPTGGYTF

V: TRBV15
CDR3: CATSRDRGETQYF

V: TRBV7-2
CDR3: CASSRGTTAGEQYF

V: TRBV9
CDR3: CASSSTDRDYEQYF

V: TRBV6-8
CDR3: CASTLGVKGNEQFF

V: TRBV9
CDR3: CASSVSRGGNTIYF

V: TRBV5-1
CDR3: CASKPTGGIGETQYF

V: TRBV19
CDR3: CASSSERGPYEQYF

V: TRBV7-3
CDR3: CASSPYPGAYEQYF

V: TRBV10-3
CDR3: CAISRPDRGLHEQYF

V: TRBV28
CDR3: CASRYPAGTGGHYGYTF

V: TRBV27
CDR3: CASSFSRTGARHYEQYF

V: TRBV5-4
CDR3: CASSLLVFAGQSNTEAFF

V: TRBV28
CDR3: CASTPHGTGSYEQYF

V: TRBV29-1
CDR3: CSVGGGTNQPQHF

V: TRBV19
CDR3: CASGRSSTDTQYF

V: TRBV6-5
CDR3: CASTPRENTEAFF

V: TRBV9
CDR3: CASSVGVRDRSTDTQYF